This T cell receptor (beta chain) emerged from a study of cytomegalovirus exposure and HLA in healthy donors. This CDR3 has 17 residues. V was pared by 3 bases and J by 1 base, with 17 bases between. Germline-derived CDR1 and CDR2 are SGHTA and FQGTGA. The PCR used 60 Vbeta and 13 Jbeta primers. Sequencing was performed with immunoSEQ multiplex PCR; in TCRdb, only in-frame clones are kept and a portion is missing. The sample includes 150,000 to 200,000 clones, over 80% of them seen just once. The V and J genes are TRBV7-3 and TRBJ2-3; D may be TRBD1 (7 bases). Sequencing was done on a sample of PBMCs. This TCR was recovered from a woman under 30 in good health and CMV-seronegative. CDR3 in amino acids: CASSFLGQGGRTDTQYF. CDR3 nucleotide sequence: TGTGCCAGCAGCTTCTTGGGTCAGGGGGGCCGCACAGATACGCAGTATTTT.